This T cell receptor beta chain stems from a study of blood T cell repertoires in COVID-19. Sequenced by immunoSEQ multiplex PCR; TCRdb stores in-frame clones only, minus some. Among roughly 300,000 clones listed, 83% were seen once. This clone was counted only a few times. In germline, CDR1 is SGHKS, CDR2 YYEKEE (reference sequence). This CDR3 spans 14 amino acids. V dropped 0 bases and J dropped 3 bases, with 7 bases sitting between them. This chain links TRBV5-5 with TRBJ1-5; D remains ambiguous. The sequence came from a woman aged 45-65 years with acute or convalescent COVID-19. The source material was peripheral blood. The CDR3 is CASSLGQNNQPQHF. CDR3 sequence (DNA): TGTGCCAGCAGCTTGGGGCAGAACAATCAGCCCCAGCATTTT.